The next 8 T cell receptor beta chains were all read from a single sample in a study of CD8 T cells in ankylosing spondylitis. TCRdb used MiXCR to reprocess the 5' RACE reads, holding one entry per CDR3 protein. The profile shows some 240,000 distinct CDR3 sequences, more than 15% of them singletons. The sample consisted of blood, either unsorted or a sorted T cell fraction (not recorded which). The receptors here all came from a male donor with ankylosing spondylitis or in good health (not recorded which).

V gene TRBV28 combines with J gene TRBJ2-3, with 7 bases identical to TRBD1. V trimming: 5 bases; J trimming: 0 bases; junction bases outside the gene matches: 11. The germline V gene has CDR1 MDHEN and CDR2 SYDVKM. This CDR3 contains 17 residues. The CDR3 DNA reads TGTGCCAGCAGTCGCCGCGACAGGGCCATAAGCACAGATACGCAGTATTTT. Encoded protein: CASSRRDRAISTDTQYF.

The chain is built from TRBV7-6 and TRBJ2-7, with TRBD2 matching 9 bases. J gave up 3 bases and V 1 base, and 7 bases lay outside the gene matches. The CDR3 is 16 amino acids. Germline CDR1 and CDR2: SGHVS and FNYEAQ. CDR3 region: CASSLVLSGRDYEQYF. The CDR3 nucleotides read TGTGCCAGCAGCTTAGTTCTTAGCGGGAGAGACTACGAGCAGTACTTC.

The chain uses TRBV27 and TRBJ1-6; D possibly corresponds to TRBD1 (5 bases). V gave up 6 bases and J gave up 7 bases, with 16 bases separating them. Per the germline V gene, CDR1 is MNHEY and CDR2 is SMNVEV (reference sequence). This CDR3 comprises 15 residues. This CDR3 is CASSPHWGGNSPLHF. The CDR3 DNA reads TGTGCCAGCAGCCCTCACTGGGGCGGAAATTCACCCCTCCACTTT.

The chain recombines TRBV7-2 with TRBJ2-2, with 11 nucleotides matching TRBD2. V shed 5 bases and J 3 bases; nucleotides not matched to a gene: 8. Germline values: CDR1 SGHTA, CDR2 FQGNSA. The CDR3 contains 17 residues. The CDR3 region has the DNA TGTGCCAGCAGCCAAATCCCGGGACTAGCGGACACCGGGGAGCTGTTTTTT. Encoded protein: CASSQIPGLADTGELFF.

The sample holds a few counts of this clonotype. This chain uses TRBV28 with TRBJ2-7, with no clear D. This CDR3 contains 14 residues. Looked up from germline, CDR1 is MDHEN and CDR2 is SYDVKM. The V and J ends lost 8 bases and 0 bases respectively, with 14 bases between them. As DNA, the CDR3 is TGTGCCAGCCTTCCGGGCTTGTACTCCTACGAGCAGTACTTC. Amino acids: CASLPGLYSYEQYF.

This clonotype was found a few times. The rearrangement uses TRBV6-1 and TRBJ1-2; TRBD1 aligns across 9 bases. Germline CDR1 is MNHNS and CDR2 is SASEGT. This CDR3 is built from 15 residues. The V segment lost 5 bases and the J segment 4 bases; nucleotides outside the gene matches: 8. CDR3 bases: TGTGCCAGCAGTCTTCGGGACAGGGAGGGCTATGGCTACACCTTC. Protein sequence: CASSLRDREGYGYTF.

The chain links TRBV14 to TRBJ2-5; 10 positions agree with TRBD2. Germline V CDR1 and CDR2: SGHDN, FVKESK. J lost 1 base, V lost 1 base, and 3 bases had no gene match. The CDR3 length is 16 residues. The CDR3 region has the DNA TGTGCCAGCAGCCAAGGTGCTAGCGGGAGCCAAGAGACCCAGTACTTC. Its translation: CASSQGASGSQETQYF.

J is TRBJ2-5 and V is TRBV7-9, with 8 nucleotides matching TRBD1. With V trimmed by 2 bases and J by 2 bases, 1 base remained unmatched. The V gene's germline CDR1 is SEHNR and CDR2 FQNEAQ (reference sequence). The CDR3 totals 14 residues. The DNA of the CDR3 is TGTGCCAGCAGCTTACAGGGGGCTCAAGAGACCCAGTACTTC. Translated: CASSLQGAQETQYF.